This T cell receptor (beta chain) was identified during a study of regulatory T cells in long-lasting Graves disease. Time point denoted: persistent/refractory GD, antithyroid drugs over 5 years with positive TRAb. The TCR library was made from RNA that had been extracted from PBMCs in TRIzol. J was trimmed by 7 bases and V by 5 bases; bases with no gene match: 12. The germline V gene has CDR1 MNHNS and CDR2 SASEGT. The length of the CDR3 is 16 residues. TCR beta libraries were built with iRepertoire HTBI primers and Arm-PCR of CDR3 regions. One entry per CDR3 protein, called by TCRdb with MiXCR from the multiplex PCR reads. The sample carries 500,000 to 800,000 distinct CDR3 sequences, 30% recorded once.

The sequence derives from a female donor with Graves disease. Here the sequenced sample was peripheral blood mononuclear cells (PBMCs), taken when the disease was refractory, from a patient treated with antithyroid drugs. The J gene is TRBJ2-2, the V gene TRBV6-1, with 8 bases fitting TRBD2. Here the CDR3 reads CASSPSPGRAYGELFF. The CDR3 nucleotides are TGTGCCAGCAGTCCCTCCCCCGGGAGGGCCTACGGGGAGCTGTTTTTT.